The 9 T cell receptor beta chains in this list originate from one sample, sequenced in a study of CD8+CD57+ T cells in acquired aplastic anemia. CDR3 and TCR beta VDJ profiling relied on genomic DNA as the template. TCRdb analysed the reads with MiXCR anew, one entry per CDR3 protein. The profile shows 400,000 to 450,000 distinct CDR3 sequences, about two thirds of them singletons. The sequenced sample consisted of sorted CD4+, CD8+, or CD8+CD57+ T cells (not recorded which) from PBMCs. The receptors here all came from a human donor in good health, serving as a control.

On this clonotype itself: Since a much larger clone is just one base distant, this may be a read error. The rearrangement joins TRBV29-1 to TRBJ2-2; a weak D match, TRBD2 (6 bases). The CDR3 is 12 residues long. Germline assignment: CDR1 SQVTM and CDR2 ANQGSEA. CDR3 sequence: CSARRGTGELSF. The DNA for the CDR3 is TGCAGCGCCCGTCGGGGGACCGGGGAGCTGTCTTTT.

The chain links TRBV15 to TRBJ2-7; D unresolved. V lost 8 bases and J 5 bases, leaving 16 bases between the germline ends. CDR1 and CDR2 from the germline V gene are LNHNV and YYDKDF (reference sequence). This CDR3 spans 13 amino acids. DNA of the CDR3: TGTGCCACCGCATCCAGTCACGGCCACGAGCAGTACTTC. Translated: CATASSHGHEQYF.

The V and J genes are TRBV5-1 and TRBJ2-7; the D is unclear. The V gene's germline CDR1 is SGHRS and CDR2 YFSETQ. V lost 0 bases to trimming and J lost 3 bases, with 19 bases between them. The CDR3 totals 17 residues. CDR3 sequence reads: CASSLDPPTSDSYEQYF. CDR3 sequence (DNA): TGCGCCAGCAGCTTGGACCCTCCAACTTCGGATAGCTACGAGCAGTACTTC.

The chain combines TRBV7-2 with TRBJ2-3, with TRBD1 matching 7 bases. V gave up 5 bases and J gave up 6 bases; unmatched junction bases: 20. Per the germline V gene, CDR1 is SGHTA and CDR2 is FQGNSA. The length of the CDR3 is 18 residues. The CDR3 DNA reads as TGTGCCAGCAGCCCCCCCAGGACAGGCTACACAGCTACGGATACGCAGTATTTT. Translating it yields CASSPPRTGYTATDTQYF.

The table lists this clonotype with many counts. The gene calls are TRBV2 and TRBJ2-2, with D possibly TRBD1 on 6 matching bases. V lost 7 bases and J 4 bases, leaving 16 bases between the germline ends. Germline CDR1 is SNHLY and CDR2 is FYNNEI. This CDR3 has 15 residues. DNA for the CDR3: TGTGCCAGCATCCCCTCCACAGGGATCACCGGGGAGCTGTTTTTT. This translates into CASIPSTGITGELFF.

The chain carries TRBV9 and TRBJ2-7; D is unresolved. The V end lost 3 bases, the J end lost 10 bases, and 23 bases lay between the germline ends. Germline V CDR1 and CDR2: SGDLS, YYNGEE. This CDR3 has 15 residues. CDR3 loop: CASSAVMASPLHQYF. CDR3 in DNA: TGTGCCAGCAGCGCAGTCATGGCTTCACCCCTCCACCAGTACTTC.

The chain is built from TRBV25-1 and TRBJ1-6; TRBD1 agrees at 10 bases. V lost 5 bases to trimming and J lost 9 bases; unmatched junction nucleotides: 7. Per the germline V gene, CDR1 is MGHDK and CDR2 is SYGVNS. The CDR3 is 15 residues long. In DNA form, the CDR3 reads TGTGCCAGCAGTCCGGGACAGGGGAGCAGTTCACCCCTCCACTTT. Translating gives CASSPGQGSSSPLHF.

The V call is TRBV15, the J call TRBJ2-5; D tentatively fits TRBD1 or TRBD2 (5 bases each). Trimming shortened V by 4 bases and J by 3 bases, and 12 bases separated the two germline ends. The CDR3 is 14 amino acids. Germline CDR1 and CDR2: LNHNV and YYDKDF (reference sequence). The CDR3 DNA reads as TGTGCCACCAGCACGGGGCTTTGGGAAGAGACCCAGTACTTC. It is translated as CATSTGLWEETQYF.

J is TRBJ2-7 and V is TRBV2; 8 bases line up with TRBD2. V was clipped by 6 bases and J by 0 bases; unmatched bases: 7. Germline V gene lookup returns CDR1 SNHLY and CDR2 FYNNEI. The CDR3 has 15 residues. CDR3 nucleotide sequence: TGTGCCAGCAGGAAACTAGCGGCTAGCTCCTACGAGCAGTACTTC. As protein: CASRKLAASSYEQYF.